This record looks at one T cell receptor beta chain sequence and its context. Antigen specificity is unknown. This entry is derived from a study of cytomegalovirus exposure and HLA in healthy donors. V was shortened by 3 bases and J by 2 bases, with 14 bases between the two germline ends. This CDR3 has 16 residues. Germline V CDR1 and CDR2: LGHNA, YSLEER. Study-wide findings and caveats: The study designated 150 or so TCR beta chains cytomegalovirus-associated. Specificity for CMV antigens was confirmed in vitro for three of the CMV-associated chains. Usually a TCR sequence was rare, but some public TCRs were found in many donors. In the approximately 120 validation repertoires, a later analysis found that first-cohort TCR clusters tended to co-occur.

Assay used: immunoSEQ multiplex PCR; TCRdb lists only in-frame clones, some missing. The table shows a few hundred thousand clones, with approximately 83% occurring only once. Material: PBMCs. The gene calls are TRBV4-3 and TRBJ1-3; D unclear. This clonotype was obtained from a woman in her 30s in good health and CMV-seropositive. For the CDR3, the DNA is TGCGCCAGCAGCCAGTCCGGCCCGGGGACTGGAAACACCATATATTTT. Amino acid sequence: CASSQSGPGTGNTIYF.